The 23 T cell receptor beta chains below were found in one sample sequenced in a study of monozygotic twins with inflammatory bowel disease. Reanalyzing the 5' RACE reads, TCRdb keeps one entry per CDR3 protein, without DNA. The ten most abundant clones cover 5.6% of a sample with just over 300,000 distinct CDR3 sequences. The specimen was blood. The source of these receptors is a human donor with ulcerative colitis or Crohn's disease, or a healthy co-twin of an affected twin (not recorded which).

The chain recombines TRBV5-1 with TRBJ1-1. CDR1 SGHRS and CDR2 YFSETQ come from the germline V gene. The CDR3 totals 13 residues. CDR3 in amino acids: CASSSAVNTEAFF.

The chain is built from TRBV18 and TRBJ2-6. CDR3 size: 16 residues. Germline-derived CDR1 and CDR2 are KGHSH and LQKENI. CDR3 residues: CASSPVLPSGANVLTF.

The chain carries TRBV15 and TRBJ2-3; TCRdb indicates TRBD2, and absent DNA this call remains unverified. This CDR3 is 17 amino acids long. Germline V gene data show CDR1 as LNHNV and CDR2 as YYDKDF (reference sequence). The CDR3 loop is CATSRERSGRGTDTQYF. Based on the CDR3 plus reference TRBV15 and TRBJ2-3, the full variable domain is DAMVIQNPRYQVTQFGKPVTLSCSQTLNHNVMYWYQQKSSQAPKLLFHYYDKDFNNEADTPDNFQSRRPNTSFCFLDIRSPGLGDTAMYLCATSRERSGRGTDTQYFGPGTRLTVL.

This chain uses TRBV11-2 with TRBJ2-7. Germline assignment: CDR1 SGHAT and CDR2 FQNNGV. This CDR3 spans 15 amino acids. The CDR3 region is CASSLDLSVSYEQYF.

The V gene is TRBV24-1, the J gene TRBJ2-7. Germline CDR1 is KGHDR and CDR2 is SFDVKD. The CDR3 sequence is 12 residues long. CDR3 sequence reads: CATSRESYEQYF.

This chain uses TRBV7-3 with TRBJ2-1; TCRdb's D call, TRBD1, is unchecked because there is no DNA. This CDR3 spans 15 amino acids. CDR1 and CDR2 (germline): SGHTA, FQGTGA. CDR3 protein: CASSFRPGQGSEQFF. Supplemented by reference TRBV7-3 and TRBJ2-1, the full variable domain reads GAGVSQTPSNKVTEKGKYVELRCDPISGHTALYWYRQSLGQGPEFLIYFQGTGAADDSGLPNDRFFAVRPEGSVSTLKIQRTERGDSAVYLCASSFRPGQGSEQFFGPGTRLTVL.

J is TRBJ2-5 and V is TRBV5-1; TCRdb picks TRBD1, but there is no DNA to check that call. From germline, CDR1 is SGHRS and CDR2 YFSETQ. This CDR3 is built from 15 residues. CDR3 amino acids: CASSLVGQFQETQYF.

The V and J genes are TRBV20-1 and TRBJ1-6. From germline, CDR1 is DFQATT and CDR2 SNEGSKA (reference sequence). CDR3 length: 18 residues. This CDR3 is CSARDAGGRSSYNSPLHF.

J is TRBJ2-3 and V is TRBV11-2; with no DNA, the TCRdb D assignment of TRBD2 cannot be verified. The germline V gene has CDR1 SGHAT and CDR2 FQNNGV. The CDR3 extends over 14 amino acids. CDR3 sequence reads: CASTGTSGRDTQYF.

This chain joins TRBV12-3 or TRBV12-4 and TRBJ2-2; TCRdb names TRBD1, which stays unverified in the absence of DNA. The CDR3 contains 15 residues. This chain's CDR3 is CASLGAAANTGELFF.

The chain employs TRBV24-1 and TRBJ2-4; TCRdb selects TRBD2, and the lack of DNA leaves this call unchecked. Germline V gene lookup returns CDR1 KGHDR and CDR2 SFDVKD. The CDR3 is 15 residues long. This chain's CDR3 is CATSRGRDSKNIQYF.

This chain links TRBV19 with TRBJ2-7; lacking DNA, the TRBD1 call made by TCRdb goes unchecked. CDR1 is LNHDA and CDR2 is SQIVND in the germline V gene (reference sequence). The CDR3 runs to 15 residues. CDR3 loop: CASKAYWTGSYEQYF. Supplemented by reference TRBV19 and TRBJ2-7, the full variable domain reads DGGITQSPKYLFRKEGQNVTLSCEQNLNHDAMYWYRQDPGQGLRLIYYSQIVNDFQKGDIAEGYSVSREKKESFPLTVTSAQKNPTAFYLCASKAYWTGSYEQYFGPGTRLTVT.

This sequence joins TRBV4-3 and TRBJ1-4; TCRdb's D gene call, TRBD1, goes unchecked for lack of DNA. The CDR3 consists of 14 residues. Germline V gene data show CDR1 as LGHNA and CDR2 as YSLEER. CDR3 sequence reads: CASSQLTGVEKLFF.

The chain combines TRBV6-2 or TRBV6-3 with TRBJ1-5; TCRdb proposes TRBD1, but this gene call is untestable without DNA. Germline V gene sequence: CDR1 MNHEY, CDR2 SVGEGT. The CDR3 sequence is 13 residues long. CDR3 protein: CASRLTVAQPQHF.

The chain uses TRBV3-1 and TRBJ1-5. The germline gives CDR1 LGHDT, CDR2 YNNKEL (reference sequence). CDR3 length: 13 amino acids. The CDR3 protein is CASSQVGSQPQHF.

The V call is TRBV6-5, the J call TRBJ2-7. The length of the CDR3 is 13 residues. CDR1 and CDR2 from the germline V gene are MNHEY and SVGAGI. CDR3 amino acids: CASSYSRGFEQYF.

The chain is built from TRBV7-9 and TRBJ2-1. CDR1 and CDR2 (germline): SEHNR, FQNEAQ (reference sequence). CDR3 length equals 15 residues. The CDR3 protein is CASSLEIRNLNEQFF.

This rearrangement joins TRBV7-9 to TRBJ2-3; TCRdb proposes TRBD2, but this gene call is untestable without DNA. The CDR3 is 15 amino acids. Germline V gene sequence: CDR1 SEHNR, CDR2 FQNEAQ (reference sequence). The CDR3 region is CASSPGLAGGDTQYF. Combining the CDR3 with reference TRBV7-9 and TRBJ2-3 gives the whole variable domain DTGVSQNPRHKITKRGQNVTFRCDPISEHNRLYWYRQTLGQGPEFLTYFQNEAQLEKSRLLSDRFSAERPKGSFSTLEIQRTEQGDSAMYLCASSPGLAGGDTQYFGPGTRLTVL.

The chain is built from TRBV24-1 and TRBJ2-3; TCRdb's D gene call, TRBD1, goes unchecked for lack of DNA. The germline CDR1 and CDR2 sequences are KGHDR and SFDVKD. The CDR3 spans 15 residues. CDR3 loop: CATSDPRRGADTQYF.

This rearrangement joins TRBV20-1 to TRBJ2-1; TCRdb returns TRBD2, unconfirmable since there is no DNA. The CDR3 loop spans 19 amino acids. CDR1 is DFQATT, CDR2 SNEGSKA, per germline (reference sequence). This CDR3 reads CSAKKGQRGLAVFYNEQFF.

The chain is built from TRBV6-5 and TRBJ2-7; the TCRdb D gene call, TRBD2, has no DNA to confirm it. CDR1 is MNHEY and CDR2 is SVGAGI in the germline V gene. The length of the CDR3 is 15 residues. CDR3 region: CASSYRTSGSYEQYF.

The genes are TRBV15 and TRBJ2-5. The CDR3 covers 14 residues. Per germline, CDR1 LNHNV and CDR2 YYDKDF (reference sequence). Here the CDR3 reads CATSRDQLSETQYF.

This rearrangement joins TRBV28 to TRBJ2-7; TCRdb calls TRBD2, which cannot be checked without DNA. The CDR3 is made up of 14 amino acids. Germline loops: CDR1 MDHEN, CDR2 SYDVKM. CDR3 in amino acids: CASSSRGLAYEQYF.